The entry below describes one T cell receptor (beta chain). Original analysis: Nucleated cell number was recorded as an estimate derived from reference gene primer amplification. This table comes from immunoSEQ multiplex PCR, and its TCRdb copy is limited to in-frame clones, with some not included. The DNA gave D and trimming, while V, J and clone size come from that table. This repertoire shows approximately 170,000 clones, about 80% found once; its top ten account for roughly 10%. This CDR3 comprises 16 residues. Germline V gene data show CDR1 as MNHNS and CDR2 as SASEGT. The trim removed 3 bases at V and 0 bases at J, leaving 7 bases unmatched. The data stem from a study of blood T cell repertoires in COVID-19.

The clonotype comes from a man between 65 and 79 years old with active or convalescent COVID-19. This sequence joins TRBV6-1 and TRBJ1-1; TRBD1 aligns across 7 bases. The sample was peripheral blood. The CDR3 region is CASSERRGRLNTEAFF. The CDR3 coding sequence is TGTGCCAGCAGTGAGAGGAGGGGGCGGCTGAACACTGAAGCTTTCTTT.